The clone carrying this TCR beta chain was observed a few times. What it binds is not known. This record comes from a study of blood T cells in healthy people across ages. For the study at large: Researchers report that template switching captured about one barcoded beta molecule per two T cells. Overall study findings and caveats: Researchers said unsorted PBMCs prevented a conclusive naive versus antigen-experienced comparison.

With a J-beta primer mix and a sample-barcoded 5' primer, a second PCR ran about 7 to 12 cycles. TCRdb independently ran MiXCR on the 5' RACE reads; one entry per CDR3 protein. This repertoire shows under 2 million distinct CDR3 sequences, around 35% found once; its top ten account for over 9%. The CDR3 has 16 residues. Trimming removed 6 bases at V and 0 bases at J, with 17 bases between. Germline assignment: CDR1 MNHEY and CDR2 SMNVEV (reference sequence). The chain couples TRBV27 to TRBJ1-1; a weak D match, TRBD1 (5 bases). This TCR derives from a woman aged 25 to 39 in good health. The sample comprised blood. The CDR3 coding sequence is TGTGCCAGCAGAACCCGGGGGGAAAGCATGAACACTGAAGCTTTCTTT. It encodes CASRTRGESMNTEAFF.